This T cell receptor beta chain appears in the sequencing data of a study of T cells expressing NK-cell markers. The CDR3 has 12 residues. Germline V gene sequence: CDR1 DFQATT, CDR2 SNEGSKA (reference sequence). TCRdb re-called the 5' RACE reads, yielding one record per CDR3 amino acid sequence without DNA. Its table lists about 390,000 distinct CDR3 sequences. The sample comprised blood T cells: a sorted CD56 or NKG2C T cell subset, CD4+ or CD8+ T cells, or bulk PBMC T cells (not recorded which). The clonotype was recovered from a woman aged 45-60 years in good health. The chain uses TRBV20-1 and TRBJ2-7. CDR3 region: CSAKRQIGEQYF.